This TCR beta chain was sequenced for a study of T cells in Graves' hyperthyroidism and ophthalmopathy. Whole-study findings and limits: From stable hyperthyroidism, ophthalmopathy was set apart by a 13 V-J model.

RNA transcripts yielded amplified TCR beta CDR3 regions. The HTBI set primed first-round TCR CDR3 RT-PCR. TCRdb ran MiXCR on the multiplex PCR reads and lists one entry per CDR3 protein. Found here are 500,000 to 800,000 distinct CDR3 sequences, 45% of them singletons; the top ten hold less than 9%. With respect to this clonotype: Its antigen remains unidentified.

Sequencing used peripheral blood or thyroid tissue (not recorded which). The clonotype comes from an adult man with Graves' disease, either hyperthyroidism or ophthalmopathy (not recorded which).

This CDR3 is CASDSLRGNQPQHF. The CDR3 DNA follows: TGTGCCAGTGACAGCCTGAGGGGCAATCAGCCCCAGCATTTT. The V call is TRBV11-2, the J call TRBJ1-5; D may be TRBD1 (5 bases). V lost 9 bases and J 2 bases, leaving 14 bases between the germline ends. Germline-derived CDR1 and CDR2 are SGHAT and FQNNGV. The length of the CDR3 is 14 residues.